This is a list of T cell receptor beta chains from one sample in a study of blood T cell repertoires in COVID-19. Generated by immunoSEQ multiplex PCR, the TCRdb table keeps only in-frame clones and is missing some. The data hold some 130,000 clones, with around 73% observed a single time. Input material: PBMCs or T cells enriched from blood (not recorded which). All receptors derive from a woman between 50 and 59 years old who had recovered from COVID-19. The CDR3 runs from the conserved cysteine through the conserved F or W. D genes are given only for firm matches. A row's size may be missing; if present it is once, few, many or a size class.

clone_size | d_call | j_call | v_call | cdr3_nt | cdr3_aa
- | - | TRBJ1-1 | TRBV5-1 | TGCGCCAGCAGCTTGGGTCAGGGCATGAACACTGAAGCTTTCTTT | CASSLGQGMNTEAFF
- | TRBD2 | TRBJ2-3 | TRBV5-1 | TGCGCCAGCAGCTTGGATCGAGCGGGGGATGCAGATACGCAGTATTTT | CASSLDRAGDADTQYF
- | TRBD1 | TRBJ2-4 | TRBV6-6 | TGTGCCAGCAGCTATACCGGGACAGGGAGTTTTATAGCCAAAAACATTCAGTACTTC | CASSYTGTGSFIAKNIQYF
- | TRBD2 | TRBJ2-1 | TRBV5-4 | TGTGCCAGCAGCCGGACTAGCGGGGGGGACAATGAGCAGTTCTTC | CASSRTSGGDNEQFF
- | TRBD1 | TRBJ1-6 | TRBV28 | TGTGCCAGCAGCTCGATCGGCAGGGGGCAGGGTTCACCCCTCCACTTT | CASSSIGRGQGSPLHF
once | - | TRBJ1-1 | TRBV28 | TGTGCCAGCAGTCCCTCTCAGGGAACGATGAACACTGAAGCTTTCTTT | CASSPSQGTMNTEAFF
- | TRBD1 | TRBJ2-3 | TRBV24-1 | TGTGCCACCAGTGATCTGACAGGGGGCCCAGATACGCAGTATTTT | CATSDLTGGPDTQYF
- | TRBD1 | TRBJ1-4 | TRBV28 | TGTGCCAGCAGTCCCCAGGTGGGACAGACAACTAATGAAAAACTGTTTTTT | CASSPQVGQTTNEKLFF
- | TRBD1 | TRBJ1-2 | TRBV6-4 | TGTGCCAGCAGGAGGGGGACAGGGAGTGGAGGCTACACCTTC | CASRRGTGSGGYTF
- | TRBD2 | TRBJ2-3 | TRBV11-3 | TGTGCCAGCAGCATTCGGACTAGCGGGGGCACAGATACGCAGTATTTT | CASSIRTSGGTDTQYF
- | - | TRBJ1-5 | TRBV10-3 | TGTGCCATCAGTGAGTCTGTAGGGACAAGCAATCAGCCCCAGCATTTT | CAISESVGTSNQPQHF
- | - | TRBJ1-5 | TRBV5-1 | TGCGCCAGCAGCTTGGGCTCCGGGGAAGGCAATCAGCCCCAGCATTTT | CASSLGSGEGNQPQHF
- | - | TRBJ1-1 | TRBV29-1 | TGCAGCGTTGATGAGACATACACTGAAGCTTTCTTT | CSVDETYTEAFF
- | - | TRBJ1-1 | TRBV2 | TGTGCCAGCAGTGAAATTCGGACTGCAAACATGAACACTGAAGCTTTCTTT | CASSEIRTANMNTEAFF
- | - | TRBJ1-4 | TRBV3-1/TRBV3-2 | TGTGCCAGCAGCGATAAGCCGATTAATGAAAAACTGTTTTTT | CASSDKPINEKLFF
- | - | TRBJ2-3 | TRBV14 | TGTGCCAGCAGCCAAGCACAGTATAGTGCAGATACGCAGTATTTT | CASSQAQYSADTQYF
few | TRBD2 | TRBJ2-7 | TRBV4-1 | TGCGCCAGCAGCCAAGGTCTAGTCCCGTGGCGGGGGGCCTACGAGCAGTACTTC | CASSQGLVPWRGAYEQYF
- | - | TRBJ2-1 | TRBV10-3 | TGTGCCATCAGTGAGTCGAAGACAGGTGGGCATGAGCAGTTCTTC | CAISESKTGGHEQFF
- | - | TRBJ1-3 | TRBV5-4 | TGTGCCAGCAGCTCCAGGGACTCTGGAAACACCATATATTTT | CASSSRDSGNTIYF
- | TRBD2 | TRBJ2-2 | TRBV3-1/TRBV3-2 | TGTGCCAGCAGTGCGGCGGCTAGCGGCGGGGAGCTGTTTTTT | CASSAAASGGELFF
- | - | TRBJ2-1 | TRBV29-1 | TGCAGCGTTGATCGGGTTGGCTCCTACAATGAGCAGTTCTTC | CSVDRVGSYNEQFF
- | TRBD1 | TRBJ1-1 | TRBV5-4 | TGTGCCAGCAGCTTTACTACAGGGGCGGTCACTGAAGCTTTCTTT | CASSFTTGAVTEAFF
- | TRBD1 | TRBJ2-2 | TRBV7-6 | TGTGCCAGCAGCGCAGGACAGGGCTACACCGGGGAGCTGTTTTTT | CASSAGQGYTGELFF
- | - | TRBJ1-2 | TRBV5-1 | TGCGCCAGCAGCGCACAGGCCACCTCTAACTATGGCTACACCTTC | CASSAQATSNYGYTF
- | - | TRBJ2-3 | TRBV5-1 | TGCGCCAGCAGCTTGGCCGCGGGGCCAGATACGCAGTATTTT | CASSLAAGPDTQYF
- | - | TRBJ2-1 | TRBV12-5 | TGTGCTAGTGGTTTGGTGGGGACTCCTCCTGAGCAGTTCTTC | CASGLVGTPPEQFF
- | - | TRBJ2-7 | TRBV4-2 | TGTGCCAGCAGCCAGCCCGGGAACTACGAGCAGTACTTC | CASSQPGNYEQYF
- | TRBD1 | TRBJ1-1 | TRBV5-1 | TGCGCCAGCAGGCAGGGGGACACTGAAGCTTTCTTT | CASRQGDTEAFF
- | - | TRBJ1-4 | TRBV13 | TGTGCCAGCAGCCCCCGGGGGTCAAGCCAAAATGAAAAACTGTTTTTT | CASSPRGSSQNEKLFF
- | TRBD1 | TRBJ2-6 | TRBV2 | TGTGCCGGAAGACAGGGGGTTTACTCTGGGGCCAACGTCCTGACTTTC | CAGRQGVYSGANVLTF
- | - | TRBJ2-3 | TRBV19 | TGTGCCAGTAGTATAGGGCAGGGTGGGGTCACAGATACGCAGTATTTT | CASSIGQGGVTDTQYF
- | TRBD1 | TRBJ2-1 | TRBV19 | TGTGCCAGTACTTACACAGGGGGCGCTTACAATGAGCAGTTCTTC | CASTYTGGAYNEQFF
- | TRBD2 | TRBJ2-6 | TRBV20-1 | TGCAGTGCTAGTGAAGCGGGGAGCGGAGGCGGGGCCAACGTCCTGACTTTC | CSASEAGSGGGANVLTF
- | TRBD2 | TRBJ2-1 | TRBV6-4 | TGTGCCAGCAGTGAGACTAGCGGGGCCTACAATGAGCAGTTCTTC | CASSETSGAYNEQFF
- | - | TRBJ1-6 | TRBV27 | TGTGCCAGCAGAGACAGACATAGTAATTCACCCCTCCACTTT | CASRDRHSNSPLHF
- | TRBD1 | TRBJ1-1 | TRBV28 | TGTGCCAGCAGTTTAACCAGGGGGCGAACTGAAGCTTTCTTT | CASSLTRGRTEAFF
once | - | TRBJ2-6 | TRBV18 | TGTGCCACCCCACGGTCGGCAGGGGGGCCCTCTGGGGCCAACGTCCTGACTTTC | CATPRSAGGPSGANVLTF
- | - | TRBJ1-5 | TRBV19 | TGTGCCAGTAGTATGTGGGGGGTGTATCAGCCCCAGCATTTT | CASSMWGVYQPQHF
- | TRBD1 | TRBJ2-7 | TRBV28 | TGTGCCGGAAGCTCCATCCAACAGGGGATCTACGAGCAGTACTTC | CAGSSIQQGIYEQYF
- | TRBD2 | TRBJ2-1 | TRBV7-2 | TGTGCCAGCAGCCTCTGGACTAGCGGCGTCCCGGCCTACAATGAGCAGTTCTTC | CASSLWTSGVPAYNEQFF
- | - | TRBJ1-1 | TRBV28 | TGTGCCAGCAGCGACATGGACAGCTTGAACACTGAAGCTTTCTTT | CASSDMDSLNTEAFF
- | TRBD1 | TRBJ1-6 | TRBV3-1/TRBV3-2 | TGTGCCAGCAGCCCCCCGCGCCAGGGGGCAACTCCACCCCTCCACTTT | CASSPPRQGATPPLHF
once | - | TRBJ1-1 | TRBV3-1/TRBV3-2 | TGTGCCAGCAGCCCTCAGACAGGAAACACTGAAGCTTTCTTT | CASSPQTGNTEAFF
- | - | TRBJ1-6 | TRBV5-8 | TGTGCCAGCAGCATGGTAATCCCGTATAATTCACCCCTCCACTTT | CASSMVIPYNSPLHF
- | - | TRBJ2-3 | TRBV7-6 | TGTGCCAGCCGCCAGACAGCGATTACAGATACGCAGTATTTT | CASRQTAITDTQYF
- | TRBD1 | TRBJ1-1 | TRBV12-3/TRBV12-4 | TGTGCCAGCAGGCCCTCGACAGGGCGCGGAGCTTTCTTT | CASRPSTGRGAFF
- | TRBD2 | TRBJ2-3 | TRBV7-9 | TGTGCCATTGGGACTAGCGCACGGGATACGCAGTATTTT | CAIGTSARDTQYF
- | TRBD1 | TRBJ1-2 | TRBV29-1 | TGCAGCGACTCCGGGACAGGGGGAATTGGCTACACCTTC | CSDSGTGGIGYTF
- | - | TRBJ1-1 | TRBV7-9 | TGTGCCAGCAGCTTAAAAGGAGACACTGAAGCTTTCTTT | CASSLKGDTEAFF